This TCR beta chain was captured in a study of blood T cell repertoires in COVID-19. Study details: Sites across the United States, Italy and Spain contributed samples from acute and convalescent COVID-19. PBMCs, B-cell-depleted T cells, or T cells provided the cDNA or gDNA that made up the material.

Original methodology: For nucleated cells, counts were estimated from reference gene primer amplification. Assay used: immunoSEQ multiplex PCR; TCRdb lists only in-frame clones, some missing. From that table come the V and J calls and clone size; the DNA was used to work out D and trimming. The table has some 200,000 clones, about four fifths seen once; the top ten hold 11%. The CDR3 is 12 residues long. With 3 bases removed from V and 7 bases from J, the gap between germline ends came to 6 bases. The chain combines TRBV12-3 or TRBV12-4 with TRBJ1-4, with unresolved D. The source is a woman aged 40-49 years with COVID-19, enrolled during active disease. Sequences were obtained from peripheral blood. CDR3 bases: TGTGCCAGCAGTTTCAGTATTGAAAAACTGTTTTTT. Translated: CASSFSIEKLFF.